The 9 T cell receptor beta chains below all came from one sample that was sequenced in a study of T cell repertoires in cytomegalovirus infection. Via MiXCR, TCRdb re-called the reads, giving one row per CDR3 protein. Of 570,000 or so distinct CDR3 sequences listed, around 40% were seen once; the top ten hold 48%. These receptors have no identified antigens. Sequences were derived from cultured PBMCs, sampled from culture after CMV antigen stimulation. The receptors stem from a human donor in good health (CMV status not recorded). Some clones in this sample may be carry-over from other donors' samples.

The chain carries TRBV27 and TRBJ2-1; tentatively, D is TRBD1 (5 bases). CDR1 MNHEY and CDR2 SMNVEV come from the germline V gene (reference sequence). This CDR3 contains 13 residues. Trimming pared 7 bases from V and 5 bases from J, leaving 12 bases between. The CDR3 nucleotides read TGTGCCAGCAACCCTCAGGGTGACAATGAGCAGTTCTTC. Protein sequence: CASNPQGDNEQFF.

This clonotype has more than one count but fewer than ten. One end of the junction varies from germline; a read error may be responsible. This chain links TRBV5-3 with TRBJ2-3; 15 bases are a match to TRBD2. TRBV5-3 qualifies as an ORF whose function is uncertain. The CDR3 spans 17 residues. The CDR3 spells CASSWTSGGGSTDTQYF. The CDR3 DNA reads as TGTGCCAGCAGCTGGACTAGCGGGGGGGGGAGCACAGATACGCAGTATTTT.

In its sample, this clonotype was seen a few times. The V and J genes are TRBV7-2 and TRBJ1-1; 7 positions agree with TRBD1. This CDR3 is 12 amino acids long. The ends lost 7 bases at V and 8 bases at J; junction bases unmatched: 7. Per germline, CDR1 SGHTA and CDR2 FQGNSA. The CDR3 reads CASTRGGVEAFF. As DNA, the CDR3 is TGTGCCAGCACCCGAGGGGGCGTCGAAGCTTTCTTT.

V is TRBV27 and J is TRBJ2-7; D not resolved. The germline V and J ends were trimmed by 2 bases and 0 bases, with 14 bases remaining between them. The CDR3 totals 16 residues. Germline V gene lookup returns CDR1 MNHEY and CDR2 SMNVEV (reference sequence). This chain's CDR3 is CASSLPGRRVSYEQYF. Written as DNA, the CDR3 is TGTGCCAGCAGTTTACCAGGACGCAGAGTCTCCTACGAGCAGTACTTC.

V gene TRBV6-1 combines with J gene TRBJ2-5; D uncertain. The CDR3 loop spans 13 amino acids. The germline V gene encodes CDR1 MNHNS and CDR2 SASEGT. The V end lost 2 bases, the J end lost 1 base, and 5 bases lay between the germline ends. The CDR3 sequence is CASSENLQETQYF. The CDR3 DNA reads TGTGCCAGCAGTGAAAACCTCCAAGAGACCCAGTACTTC.

The J gene is TRBJ2-7, the V gene TRBV5-5, with D unresolved. Germline V lookup: CDR1 SGHKS, CDR2 YYEKEE (reference sequence). V was cut by 4 bases and J by 11 bases, with 16 bases left in between. The CDR3 runs to 12 residues. The CDR3 DNA follows: TGTGCCAGCAGCATAGCCGGACGGATGGAGTACTTC. Encoded protein: CASSIAGRMEYF.

The V gene is TRBV7-6, the J gene TRBJ1-6; TRBD1 matches 7 bases. Germline V lookup: CDR1 SGHVS, CDR2 FNYEAQ. This CDR3 is 16 amino acids long. Trimming removed 4 bases from V and 4 bases from J; junction bases left unmatched: 7. The CDR3 bases are TGTGCCAGCAGCTCGACACGGACAGGATATAATTCACCCCTCCACTTT. This encodes CASSSTRTGYNSPLHF.

The sample holds a few counts of this clonotype. The chain links TRBV20-1 to TRBJ2-6; D is possibly TRBD1 (6 bases). Germline assignment: CDR1 DFQATT and CDR2 SNEGSKA (reference sequence). V lost 3 bases, J lost 2 bases, and 17 bases lay in between. CDR3 length equals 17 residues. As DNA, the CDR3 is TGCAGTGCTAGTCCACTTCAAAGGGGGACTGGGGCCAACGTCCTGACTTTC. Translated: CSASPLQRGTGANVLTF.

The rearrangement links TRBV6-5 to TRBJ1-2; a possible D gene is TRBD1 (6 bases). Germline CDR1 is MNHEY and CDR2 is SVGAGI. The CDR3 covers 14 residues. The V end lost 0 bases, the J end lost 6 bases, and 11 bases lay between the germline ends. As DNA, the CDR3 is TGTGCCAGCAGTTACTCGCCCAGGGGTGATGGCTACACCTTC. Translating it yields CASSYSPRGDGYTF.